The entry below gives a single TCR beta chain sequence along with its context. This record belongs to a study of blood T cell repertoires in COVID-19. Study-wide context: The study drew acute and convalescent COVID-19 samples from the United States, Italy and Spain. PBMCs, B-cell-depleted T cells, or T cells were the source of the cDNA or gDNA that made up the material.

Original processing notes: Estimation of nucleated cell counts relied on the amplification of reference gene primers. Sequencing was performed with immunoSEQ multiplex PCR; in TCRdb, only in-frame clones are kept and a portion is missing. V and J calls and clone size are copied from that table; D and trimming were computed from the DNA. The table records about 120,000 clones, 70% to 75% of them present only once. The material sequenced was peripheral blood. This TCR was recovered from a man aged 55-75 years with acute or convalescent COVID-19.

The DNA for the CDR3 is TGTGCCAGCTCGCCTGACAGGGGGCAGAGGACTGAAGCTTTCTTT. Protein: CASSPDRGQRTEAFF. V and J are TRBV18 and TRBJ1-1; 10 nucleotides line up with TRBD1. The CDR3 spans 15 residues. Looked up from germline, CDR1 is KGHSH and CDR2 is LQKENI. The V segment lost 6 bases and the J segment 5 bases; nucleotides outside the gene matches: 9.